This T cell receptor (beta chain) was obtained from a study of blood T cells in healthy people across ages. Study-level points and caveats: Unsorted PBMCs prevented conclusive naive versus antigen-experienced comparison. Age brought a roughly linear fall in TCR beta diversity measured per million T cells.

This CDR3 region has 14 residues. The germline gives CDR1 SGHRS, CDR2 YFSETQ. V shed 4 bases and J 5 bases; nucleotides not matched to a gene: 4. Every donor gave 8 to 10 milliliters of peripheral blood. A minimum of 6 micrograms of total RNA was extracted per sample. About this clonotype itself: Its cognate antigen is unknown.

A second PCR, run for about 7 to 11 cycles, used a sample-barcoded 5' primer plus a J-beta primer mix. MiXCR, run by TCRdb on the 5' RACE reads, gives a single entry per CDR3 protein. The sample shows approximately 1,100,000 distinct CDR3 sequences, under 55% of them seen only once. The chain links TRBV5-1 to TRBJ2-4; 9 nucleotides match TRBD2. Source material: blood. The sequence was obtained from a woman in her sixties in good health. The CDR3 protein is CASSRGGEQNIQYF. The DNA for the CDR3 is TGCGCCAGCAGCCGCGGGGGGGAGCAAAACATTCAGTACTTC.